The T cell receptor (beta chain) described here comes from a study of blood T cells in healthy people across ages. Study observations and caveats: The unsorted PBMCs prevented any conclusive comparison of naive versus antigen-experienced cells. Older individuals had lower TCR beta diversity per million T cells (the decline was roughly linear).

Through a sample-barcoded 5' primer and a J-beta primer mix, a second PCR was run for roughly 7 to 12 cycles. With 12 random nucleotides, a template-switch adaptor tagged each individual cDNA molecule. TCRdb ran MiXCR on the 5' RACE reads and lists one entry per CDR3 protein. Counted here are some 640,000 distinct CDR3 sequences, about 30% occurring once; the ten biggest clones make up around 16%. Peripheral blood from each donor was collected in a volume of 8 to 10 milliliters. This clonotype was counted many times. Antigen specificity is unknown. Germline CDR1 SSHAT, CDR2 FNYEAQ (reference sequence). With 2 bases removed from V and 0 bases from J, the gap between germline ends came to 2 bases. The CDR3 extends over 13 amino acids.

The sample taken for sequencing was blood. This receptor was taken from a woman older than 75 in good health. The chain has TRBV7-7 and TRBJ2-1; D unclear. CDR3 in amino acids: CASSLNSYNEQFF. The CDR3 DNA reads as TGTGCCAGCAGCTTAAACTCCTACAATGAGCAGTTCTTC.